The 30 T cell receptor beta chains listed next were all sequenced from one sample in a study of molecular identifiers for immune sequencing clone quantification (dated by TCRdb to about 2018). To prepare the library, PCR was applied. Sequenced on a NextSeq 500. TCRdb itself trimmed the public reads at Q25 with fastp, ran MiXCR and retained productive beta chains. Records with the same CDR3 protein are collapsed into one entry carrying the most frequent genes and DNA. This sample comprises 53,000 or so distinct CDR3 sequences, around 34% of them detected only once. The leading ten clones occupy about 3.8% of the sample. What was sequenced was naive CD8+ T cells from blood, with Jurkat cell RNA spiked in. The cell subset or site label here, explained by the study, means: FACS-sorted CD8+CD4-CCR7+CD45RA+ naive T cells. The receptor set was obtained from a human donor in good health. Some libraries in this study had Jurkat cell RNA spiked in.

Worth noting for this clonotype: A much more abundant neighbour one base away suggests this may be a read error. V is TRBV9 and J is TRBJ2-3; perhaps TRBD1 as D (5 bases). CDR3 length: 13 amino acids. Germline V lookup: CDR1 SGDLS, CDR2 YYNGEE. In DNA form, the CDR3 reads TGTGCCAGCAGCGCCGGACAAGTAGATACGCTGTATTTT. Encoded protein: CASSAGQVDTLYF.

This clonotype was recorded at least ten times. The rearrangement uses TRBV7-8 and TRBJ1-5; 7 bases line up with TRBD1. The CDR3 runs to 13 residues. Per germline, CDR1 SGHVS and CDR2 FQNEAQ. With V trimmed by 5 bases and J by 5 bases, 3 bases remained unmatched. Written as DNA, the CDR3 is TGTGCCAGCAGCCCCGGGACAGATCAGCCCCAGCATTTT. Encoded protein: CASSPGTDQPQHF.

About this clonotype itself: This may stem from a read error, because a much larger clone lies one nucleotide away. This chain uses TRBV10-2 with TRBJ1-5; unclear D gene. V dropped 2 bases and J dropped 6 bases, with 5 bases sitting between them. The CDR3 covers 12 residues. Germline values: CDR1 WSHSY, CDR2 SAAADI. CDR3 protein: CASSEVIQPQHF. The CDR3 nucleotides are TGCGCCAGCAGTGAGGTCATTCAGCCCCAGCATTTT.

The chain links TRBV27 to TRBJ2-7; no definite D call. The germline CDR1 and CDR2 sequences are MNHEY and SMNVEV (reference sequence). This CDR3 comprises 13 residues. Deletions cut 4 bases from V and 2 bases from J, with 9 bases between. CDR3 coding DNA: TGTGCCAGCAGTTGGCCACCCGCCTACGAGCAGTACTTC. Amino acid sequence: CASSWPPAYEQYF.

This clonotype was found many times. The rearrangement joins TRBV7-2 to TRBJ1-2; D is uncertain. CDR3 length: 15 residues. V was trimmed by 3 bases and J by 3 bases, leaving 14 bases between them. Germline V lookup: CDR1 SGHTA, CDR2 FQGNSA. The CDR3 region is CASSFANQEDYGYTF. CDR3 bases: TGTGCCAGCAGCTTTGCCAACCAGGAGGACTATGGCTACACCTTC.

V is TRBV27 and J is TRBJ2-2, with 8 bases fitting TRBD1. Per germline, CDR1 MNHEY and CDR2 SMNVEV (reference sequence). This CDR3 is 17 amino acids long. Trimming cost V 5 bases and J 3 bases; bases outside gene matches: 11. DNA of the CDR3: TGTGCCAGCAGTCCCCCTGAACGGACAGGGTACACCGGGGAGCTGTTTTTT. This encodes CASSPPERTGYTGELFF.

This clonotype has at least ten counts. V usage is TRBV20-1 and J usage is TRBJ2-2; D uncertain. V was trimmed by 3 bases and J by 5 bases, leaving 13 bases between them. The CDR3 loop spans 14 amino acids. CDR1 is DFQATT, CDR2 SNEGSKA, per germline (reference sequence). CDR3 loop: CSARPLVRTGELFF. In DNA, the CDR3 is TGCAGTGCTAGGCCGCTCGTGAGGACCGGGGAGCTGTTTTTT.

This chain links TRBV5-1 with TRBJ2-7, with 8 bases lining up with TRBD1. The better agreement between TRBJ2-1 and the DNA end casts doubt on the J call. The CDR3 consists of 13 residues. CDR1 and CDR2 (germline): SGHRS, YFSETQ. CDR3 in DNA: TGCGCCAGCAGCTTCTCAGCAGGGGGCGAGCAGTTCTTC. It specifies CASSFSAGGEQFF.

This clonotype was recorded a few times. V is TRBV20-1 and J is TRBJ2-5; 7 positions match TRBD2. The CDR3 sequence is 15 residues long. V lost 1 base, J lost 3 bases, and 8 bases stayed unmatched. Germline lookup yields CDR1 DFQATT and CDR2 SNEGSKA (reference sequence). The CDR3 DNA follows: TGCAGTGCTAGAGCGCTGGCGCTAGCGGAAGAGACCCAGTACTTC. Translating it yields CSARALALAEETQYF.

There are a few counts of this clonotype. V and J are TRBV12-3 or TRBV12-4 and TRBJ2-1; possible D gene TRBD2, 6 bases. CDR3 length: 12 amino acids. Trimming cost V 10 bases and J 7 bases, with 14 bases left between them. The CDR3 sequence: CATTSGVNEQFF. The CDR3 nucleotides are TGTGCCACCACGTCGGGGGTAAATGAGCAGTTCTTC.

This chain joins TRBV5-1 and TRBJ1-2; 10 bases are a match to TRBD1. Germline V CDR1 and CDR2: SGHRS, YFSETQ. The V segment lost 4 bases and the J segment 4 bases; nucleotides outside the gene matches: 16. The CDR3 spans 18 residues. Written as DNA, the CDR3 is TGCGCCAGCAGCACAACTCCGGGACAGGGGCCCGTTACCTATGGCTACACCTTC. Translated: CASSTTPGQGPVTYGYTF.

In the case of this clonotype: The final CDR3 position lacks the conserved phenylalanine or tryptophan, pointing to a likely read error. The CDR3: CASRPSRPTEAFI. CDR3 sequence (DNA): TGTGCCAGCAGACCTTCCCGCCCCACTGAAGCTTTCATT. The V and J genes are TRBV11-2 and TRBJ1-1; D gene ambiguous. Germline CDR1 and CDR2: SGHAT and FQNNGV. CDR3 length: 13 residues. Trimming removed 6 bases from V and 4 bases from J, with 12 bases in between.

This clonotype has just a few counts. The gene calls are TRBV6-5 and TRBJ2-3, with TRBD2 identical over 13 bases. The CDR3 totals 22 residues. Trimming removed 0 bases from V and 3 bases from J; junction bases left unmatched: 18. The germline V gene has CDR1 MNHEY and CDR2 SVGAGI. The CDR3 protein is CASSYSRGQPGLAGRETDTQYF. Written as DNA, the CDR3 is TGTGCCAGCAGTTACTCCAGGGGGCAGCCGGGACTAGCGGGGAGGGAGACAGATACGCAGTATTTT.

The chain joins TRBV29-1 to TRBJ2-1; no clear D gene. This CDR3 contains 13 residues. Deletions cut 4 bases from V and 2 bases from J, with 9 bases between. Germline CDR1 SQVTM, CDR2 ANQGSEA. The CDR3 DNA reads TGCAGCGTTGGTCCAGTACCCTACAATGAGCAGTTCTTC. Amino acid sequence: CSVGPVPYNEQFF.

This clonotype occurred a few times. The chain is built from TRBV29-1 and TRBJ1-3, with D unresolved. In germline, CDR1 is SQVTM, CDR2 ANQGSEA. This CDR3 spans 15 amino acids. Trimming pared 2 bases from V and 1 base from J, leaving 12 bases between. DNA of the CDR3: TGCAGCGTTGAACCATCGGACTTGTCTGGAAACACCATATATTTT. Translating it yields CSVEPSDLSGNTIYF.

The chain combines TRBV7-9 with TRBJ2-5; TRBD1 agrees at 8 bases. V was clipped by 4 bases and J by 1 base; unmatched bases: 8. This CDR3 has 16 amino acids. The germline CDR1 and CDR2 sequences are SEHNR and FQNEAQ (reference sequence). This chain's CDR3 is CASSSWTGLGQETQYF. The CDR3 nucleotides are TGTGCCAGCAGCTCCTGGACAGGGCTAGGCCAAGAGACCCAGTACTTC.

The chain has TRBV6-6 and TRBJ2-3, with TRBD2 matching over 12 bases. Germline CDR1 reads MNHNY; CDR2 reads SVGAGI (reference sequence). V was pared by 4 bases and J by 6 bases, with 11 bases of the junction left unmatched. CDR3 length equals 17 residues. The CDR3 protein is CASSFTPRLAGVDTQYF. As DNA, the CDR3 is TGTGCCAGCAGTTTCACCCCTCGACTAGCGGGAGTTGATACGCAGTATTTT.

This clonotype was seen ten or more times. This sequence joins TRBV7-8 and TRBJ2-7; a possible D gene is TRBD2 (6 bases). V lost 3 bases, J lost 2 bases, and 11 bases lay in between. From germline, CDR1 is SGHVS and CDR2 FQNEAQ. This CDR3 comprises 14 residues. CDR3 sequence: CASSLYAGTYEQYF. The CDR3 bases are TGTGCCAGCAGCTTGTATGCGGGAACCTACGAGCAGTACTTC.

This clonotype was found many times. The CDR3: CATTWGAPGTDTQYF. The CDR3, as DNA: TGTGCCACCACCTGGGGGGCGCCGGGCACAGATACGCAGTATTTT. The chain combines TRBV28 with TRBJ2-3; D is possibly TRBD1 or TRBD2 (6 bases each). Germline CDR1 reads MDHEN; CDR2 reads SYDVKM. The ends were cut back, 10 bases at V and 1 base at J, with 18 bases in the middle. This CDR3 contains 15 residues.

J is TRBJ1-1 and V is TRBV27; possible D gene TRBD1, 5 bases. The V end was cut by 2 bases, the J end by 4 bases, with 11 bases between. Per the germline V gene, CDR1 is MNHEY and CDR2 is SMNVEV (reference sequence). The CDR3 is made up of 14 amino acids. CDR3 residues: CASSLTGAGTEAFF. As DNA, the CDR3 is TGTGCCAGCAGTTTAACCGGGGCGGGCACTGAAGCTTTCTTT.

Remarks on this clonotype: Given a much more abundant clone one base away, this may be a read error. CDR3 sequence: CASSPGQTPSGATVLTF. CDR3 in DNA: TGTGCCAGCAGCCCAGGACAGACCCCCTCTGGGGCCACCGTCCTGACTTTC. The chain uses TRBV7-6 and TRBJ2-6; a weak D match, TRBD1 (6 bases). Germline V gives CDR1 SGHVS, CDR2 FNYEAQ. This CDR3 comprises 17 residues.

The chain couples TRBV12-3 or TRBV12-4 to TRBJ2-1; 9 bases line up with TRBD1. With V trimmed by 6 bases and J by 9 bases, 3 bases remained unmatched. The CDR3 length is 12 residues. CDR3 in DNA: TGTGCCAGCAGCCTACAGGGGGCTGAGCAGTTCTTC. Residues: CASSLQGAEQFF.

V and J are TRBV5-4 and TRBJ2-7; D is possibly TRBD2 (5 bases). V lost 5 bases, J lost 6 bases, and 15 bases lay in between. In germline, CDR1 is SGHNT, CDR2 YYREEE (reference sequence). The CDR3 has 13 residues. CDR3 protein: CASRPSISGEQYF. DNA of the CDR3: TGTGCCAGCAGACCTAGCATATCCGGCGAGCAGTACTTC.

A note on this clonotype: A read error may be the cause here, since a much bigger clone is one base away. V and J are TRBV15 and TRBJ1-3, with D maybe TRBD1 (5 bases). CDR3 length equals 17 residues. Germline assignment: CDR1 LNHNV and CDR2 YYDKDF (reference sequence). The CDR3 DNA sequence: TGTGCCACCAGCAGAGGAGGAAGGGGACGAACTGGAGACACCATATATTTT. Amino acids: CATSRGGRGRTGDTIYF.

This chain uses TRBV21-1 with TRBJ2-4; TRBD2, the table's D call, was not compared with the DNA. TRBV21-1 is a recognized pseudogene. The CDR3 sequence is 23 residues long. DNA of the CDR3: TGTGCCAGCAGCAAAGGGTTCGAAGTTGGGGTTCGGGCCCAGGGTCGATCCAAAAACATTCAGTACTTC. Translation: CASSKGFEVGVRAQGRSKNIQYF.

This chain uses TRBV28 with TRBJ2-7; D might be TRBD1 (6 bases). Germline assignment: CDR1 MDHEN and CDR2 SYDVKM. The V end lost 3 bases, the J end lost 4 bases, and 25 bases lay between the germline ends. This CDR3 comprises 18 residues. The CDR3 coding sequence is TGTGCCAGCAGTTTGCCGGACAGTGATCTATGGGGTCCTTACGAGCAGTACTTC. This gives the protein CASSLPDSDLWGPYEQYF.

This clonotype was seen at least ten times. The chain combines TRBV5-6 with TRBJ1-5; tentative D call: TRBD1 (6 bases). V was pared by 5 bases and J by 6 bases, with 15 bases between. CDR3 size: 14 residues. Germline V gives CDR1 SGHDT, CDR2 YYEEEE. CDR3 in DNA: TGTGCCAGCAGATCCTGGGGGCATGCTCAGCCCCAGCATTTT. This gives the protein CASRSWGHAQPQHF.

Of note for this clonotype: An end of the junction does not agree with germline; a read error may underlie this. The chain combines TRBV27 with TRBJ2-2; either TRBD1 or TRBD2 may supply D (5 bases each). The germline V gene has CDR1 MNHEY and CDR2 SMNVEV (reference sequence). CDR3 length: 14 residues. CDR3 coding DNA: TGTGCCAGCAGTTCGACGGGACCCACCGGGGATCTGTTTTTT. Translating it yields CASSSTGPTGDLFF.

Regarding this clonotype: One junction end disagrees with the germline gene, perhaps due to a read error. This chain joins TRBV3-1 and TRBJ2-2; D is tentatively TRBD1 or TRBD2 (5 bases each). Germline-derived CDR1 and CDR2 are LGHDT and YNNKEL (reference sequence). The CDR3 has 15 amino acids. The CDR3 DNA reads TGTGCCAGCAGCCGAAGACAGCAGAACACCGGGGAGCTGTCTTTT. Translation gives CASSRRQQNTGELSF.

With regard to this clonotype: Without the conserved terminal phenylalanine or tryptophan, this CDR3 likely stems from a read error. The rearrangement links TRBV24-1 to TRBJ2-1; no definite D call. V lost 4 bases, J lost 4 bases, and 13 bases lay in between. The CDR3 loop spans 15 amino acids. The germline gives CDR1 KGHDR, CDR2 SFDVKD. The CDR3 loop reads CATSDPPKGYNEQFY. The CDR3 DNA sequence: TGTGCCACCAGTGACCCACCTAAGGGTTACAATGAGCAGTTCTAC.